In its sample, the clone carrying this T cell receptor beta chain was seen many times. Its target is unknown. Each patient went into thyroid surgery without having received any treatment. This record belongs to a study of metastatic and nonmetastatic thyroid tumors. Whole-study context: Repertoires of blood and of tissue (tumor or nodule) from malignant and benign thyroid patients were compared. Study findings and constraints: It was reportedly found that TCR beta diversity was significantly higher in malignant thyroid tumors than in benign nodules, a difference seen in both blood and tumor samples.

As handled by the study authors: To classify distant metastasis in papillary thyroid cancer, a model was built from CDR3 differences across clinicopathological groups. TCRdb reprocessed the PCR reads using MiXCR. TCRdb's processing, not the authors' own work, is the source of the V and J calls. The sample includes tens of thousands of clones, approximately 15% of them seen just once. The CDR3 is 14 amino acids. The V gene's germline CDR1 is GTSNPN and CDR2 SVGIG (reference sequence). The V and J ends lost 5 bases and 3 bases respectively, with 13 bases between them. This clonotype originated in a male donor with papillary thyroid cancer or a benign thyroid nodule (not recorded which). Some clones in this sample may be carry-over from other donors' samples. The sample taken for sequencing was blood. This chain uses TRBV30 with TRBJ1-4, with D unclear. CDR3 protein: CAWGVNSPNEKLFF. The DNA of the CDR3 is TGTGCCTGGGGAGTTAACTCACCTAATGAAAAACTGTTTTTT.